The T cell receptor (beta chain) under discussion was sequenced for a study of CD8+ T cells in alopecia areata (dated 2018 in TCRdb). General notes on the study: Treated patients were enrolled in an open-label pilot trial of oral tofacitinib at 5 to 10 mg twice daily for moderate-to-severe alopecia areata. Disease severity in treated patients was measured with the SALT score, which quantifies the percentage of affected scalp surface area. Scalp clonality was compared across normal scalp (n=4), patchy alopecia areata scalp (n=8), and alopecia totalis/universalis scalp (n=8). Scalp tissue and sorted CD4+ and CD8+ peripheral blood T cells from patchy and totalis/universalis alopecia areata patients and from healthy controls were covered by human TCRbeta sequencing. Patients on tofacitinib were biopsied at baseline and after 4 and 24 weeks of treatment, and several of the patients also had a later scalp biopsy. Tofacitinib was given for 6 to 18 months, followed by 6 months of follow-up off drug to assess delayed response and recurrence. RNA came from the PAXgene miRNA kit for fixed scalp, the miRNeasy kit for PBMCs, and the RNeasy kit for mouse skin. immunoSEQ multiplex PCR using 35 Vbeta forward primers and 13 Jbeta reverse primers was used to amplify TCRbeta CDR3 regions. The study used high-throughput TCRbeta sequencing to examine T cell clonal expansion in alopecia areata, in both the C3H/HeJ mouse model and human patients.

Broad study findings and their caveats: With tofacitinib, both scalp clonality and the number of expanded CD8+ clones among the top 100 scalp clones went down significantly. Shared TCR sequences between patients were less evident than in mice, which may be partly attributable to HLA diversity in the patient population. Many expanded lesional clones were found to persist in scalp and blood during tofacitinib treatment, and relapse after treatment cessation may be partly explained by this persistence. The treated cohort was small, with a single nonresponder, so links between baseline CD8+ expansion and response need larger studies. Higher clonality and more expanded CD8+ clones were observed in lesional scalp than in normal scalp, particularly in alopecia totalis/universalis, a finding suggestive of antigenic drive. Resident alphabeta T cells in normal human skin are also sequenced, complicating scalp TCR repertoire analysis, unlike mouse skin dominated by gammadelta T cells.

On this clone: The antigen this receptor binds is unknown. Base qualities are not at hand, and no much larger clone is one base apart.

According to the study, the label for this sample's time point signals: around 4 weeks on oral tofacitinib. The meaning of the sample's treatment or condition label: oral pan-JAK inhibitor, 5-10 mg twice daily. Lesional scalp punch biopsies and peripheral blood were collected from alopecia areata patients. PBMCs were isolated by density centrifugation and stained for CD3, CD4 and CD8, after which CD4+ and CD8+ T cells were sorted on a FACSAria. There are 15 amino acids in the CDR3, from cysteine to phenylalanine inclusive. Only the CDR3 portion is preserved as DNA: 45 bases, with reading frame beginning at the first base. V is clipped by 5 bases and J by 4 bases, and the sequence between their germline boundaries is 15 bases long. Looking up the germline V gene (reference sequence) yields CDR1 MNHEY and CDR2 SMNVEV. Library generation was performed with the immunoSEQ multiplex PCR assay. To provide template for TCR sequencing, every sample had RNA extracted and reverse transcribed into cDNA. First-strand cDNA was synthesized using SuperScript III with a 2:1 mix of oligo-dT and random hexamers. Amplification bias was assessed with a synthetic immune receptor repertoire, and residual bias was removed computationally. Regarding the original processing steps: Raw reads were preprocessed to remove errors, and CDR3 was defined according to IMGT conventions as the region from the conserved cysteine to phenylalanine. Clonality was calculated as 1 minus Shannon entropy normalized by log2 of the number of productive unique TCRs. CD4 or CD8 identity of scalp clones was inferred by cross-referencing scalp TCRbeta sequences with sorted blood CD4 and CD8 repertoires. TCRdb took this table from immuneACCESS and kept in-frame rearrangements with V and J called. Such tables lack part of the clones; where checked against another copy, unresolved V genes explain under half of the gap, and the rest is unexplained. The V and J calls and clone size were taken over from that table, and D and trimming were inferred from the DNA. For this sample there are about 140,000 clones; approximately 90% appear just once. 13% of the sample is held by the ten biggest clonotypes.

This TCR was recovered from a human donor with alopecia areata. The input for sequencing was CD8+ T cells sorted from blood, taken at week 4, from a patient treated with tofacitinib. The rearrangement joined TRBV27 to TRBJ1-5; tentative D gene TRBD1, with 6 bases matching. The CDR3 protein: CASSVVGQGNQPQHF. The nucleotide sequence reads as follows: TGTGCCAGCAGTGTGGTTGGGCAGGGGAATCAGCCCCAGCATTTT.